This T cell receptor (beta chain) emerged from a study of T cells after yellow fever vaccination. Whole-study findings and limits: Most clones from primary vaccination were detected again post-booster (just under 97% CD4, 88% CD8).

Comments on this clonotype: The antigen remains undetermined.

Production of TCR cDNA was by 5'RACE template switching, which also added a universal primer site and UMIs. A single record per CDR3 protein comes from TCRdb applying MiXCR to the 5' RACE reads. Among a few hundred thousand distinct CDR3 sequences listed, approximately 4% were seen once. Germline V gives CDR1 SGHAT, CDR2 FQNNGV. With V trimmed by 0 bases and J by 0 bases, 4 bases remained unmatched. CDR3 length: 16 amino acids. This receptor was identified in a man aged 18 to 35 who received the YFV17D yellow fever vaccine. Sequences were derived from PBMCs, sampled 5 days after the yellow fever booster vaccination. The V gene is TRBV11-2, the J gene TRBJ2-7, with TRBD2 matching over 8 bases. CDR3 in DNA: TGTGCCAGCAGCTTAGAAGAGCGGGGGAACTCCTACGAGCAGTACTTC. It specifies CASSLEERGNSYEQYF.